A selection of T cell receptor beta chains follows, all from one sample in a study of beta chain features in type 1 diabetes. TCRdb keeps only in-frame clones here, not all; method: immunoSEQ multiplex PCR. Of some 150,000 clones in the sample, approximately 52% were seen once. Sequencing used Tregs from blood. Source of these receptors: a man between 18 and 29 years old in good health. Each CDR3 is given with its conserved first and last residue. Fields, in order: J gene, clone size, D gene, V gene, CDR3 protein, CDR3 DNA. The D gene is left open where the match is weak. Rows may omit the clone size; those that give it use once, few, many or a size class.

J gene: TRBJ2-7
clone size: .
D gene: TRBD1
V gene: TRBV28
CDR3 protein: CASSTQGYYEQYF
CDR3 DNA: TGTGCCAGCAGTACACAGGGGTACTACGAGCAGTACTTC

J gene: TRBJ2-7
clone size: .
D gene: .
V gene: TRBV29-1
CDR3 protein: CSVRLGGLRNEQYF
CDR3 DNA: TGCAGCGTCCGATTGGGGGGGCTAAGGAACGAGCAGTACTTC

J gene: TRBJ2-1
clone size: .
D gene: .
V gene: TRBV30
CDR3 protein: CAWGGLLEQFF
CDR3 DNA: TGTGCCTGGGGAGGACTATTGGAGCAGTTCTTC

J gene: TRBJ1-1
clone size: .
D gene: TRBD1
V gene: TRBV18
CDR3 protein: CASSPPRGQGAHTEAFF
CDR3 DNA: TGTGCCAGCTCACCACCAAGGGGACAGGGGGCTCACACTGAAGCTTTCTTT

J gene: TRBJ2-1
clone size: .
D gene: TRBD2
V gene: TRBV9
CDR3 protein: CASSPRLAGPNEQFF
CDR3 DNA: TGTGCCAGCAGCCCAAGACTAGCGGGCCCCAATGAGCAGTTCTTC

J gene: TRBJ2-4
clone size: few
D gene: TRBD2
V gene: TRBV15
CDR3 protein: CATSRGLAGGPQNIQYF
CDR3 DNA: TGTGCCACCAGCAGAGGTCTAGCGGGGGGGCCCCAAAACATTCAGTACTTC

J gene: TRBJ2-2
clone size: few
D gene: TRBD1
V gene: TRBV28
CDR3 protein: CASSLPRQGAGELFF
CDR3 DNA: TGTGCCAGCAGTTTACCGCGACAGGGGGCCGGGGAGCTGTTTTTT

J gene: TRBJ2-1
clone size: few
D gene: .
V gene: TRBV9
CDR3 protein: CASSVGSTYNEQFF
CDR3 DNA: TGTGCCAGCAGCGTAGGGAGTACCTACAATGAGCAGTTCTTC

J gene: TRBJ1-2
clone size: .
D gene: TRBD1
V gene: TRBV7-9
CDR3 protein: CASSRQGRFANYGYTF
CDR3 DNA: TGTGCCAGCAGCCGACAGGGACGATTTGCTAACTATGGCTACACCTTC

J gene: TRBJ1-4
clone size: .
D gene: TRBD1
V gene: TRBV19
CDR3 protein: CASSPQGTNEKLFF
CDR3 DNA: TGTGCCAGTTCACCACAGGGGACTAATGAAAAACTGTTTTTT

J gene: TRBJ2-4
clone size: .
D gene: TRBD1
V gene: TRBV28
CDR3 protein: CASSWDRGTENIQYF
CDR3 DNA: TGTGCCAGCAGTTGGGACAGAGGGACGGAAAACATTCAGTACTTC

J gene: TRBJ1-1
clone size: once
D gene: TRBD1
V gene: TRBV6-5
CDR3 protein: CASSLTGRSNTEAFF
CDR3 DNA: TGTGCCAGCAGCTTGACAGGGAGATCGAACACTGAAGCTTTCTTT

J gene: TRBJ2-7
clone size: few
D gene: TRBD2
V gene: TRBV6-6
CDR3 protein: CASSYTGGGRYEQYF
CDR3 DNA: TGTGCCAGCAGTTATACGGGCGGGGGGAGATACGAGCAGTACTTC

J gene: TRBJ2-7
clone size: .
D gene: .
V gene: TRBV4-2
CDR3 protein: CASSPRQNGYEQYF
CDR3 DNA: TGTGCCAGCAGCCCTCGACAGAACGGCTACGAGCAGTACTTC

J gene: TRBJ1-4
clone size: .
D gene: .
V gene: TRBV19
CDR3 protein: CASSGRYATNEKLFF
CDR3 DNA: TGTGCCAGTTCTGGGCGATATGCAACTAATGAAAAACTGTTTTTT

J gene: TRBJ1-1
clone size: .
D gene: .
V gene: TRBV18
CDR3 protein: CASSPPGSVNTEAFF
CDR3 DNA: TGTGCCAGCTCACCACCCGGGTCAGTGAACACTGAAGCTTTCTTT

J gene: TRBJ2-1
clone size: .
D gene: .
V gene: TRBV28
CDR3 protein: CASRGPRTKGEQFF
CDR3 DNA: TGTGCCAGCAGGGGGCCTCGAACGAAGGGTGAGCAGTTCTTC

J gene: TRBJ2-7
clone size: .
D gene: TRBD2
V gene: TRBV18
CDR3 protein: CASSQGLAESYEQYF
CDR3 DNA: TGTGCCAGCTCCCAGGGACTAGCGGAATCCTACGAGCAGTACTTC

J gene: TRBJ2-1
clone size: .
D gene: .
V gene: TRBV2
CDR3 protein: CASSEALRLSGEQFF
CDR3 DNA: TGTGCCAGCAGTGAAGCGCTACGGCTGAGCGGCGAGCAGTTCTTC

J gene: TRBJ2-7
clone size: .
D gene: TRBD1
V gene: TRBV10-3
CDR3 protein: CAIRSGQGNYEQYF
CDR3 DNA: TGTGCCATCAGGTCGGGACAGGGAAACTACGAGCAGTACTTC

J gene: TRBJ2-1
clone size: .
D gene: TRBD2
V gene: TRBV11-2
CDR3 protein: CASSPLGTSGSNEQFF
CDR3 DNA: TGTGCCAGCAGCCCCTTGGGGACTAGCGGGAGTAATGAGCAGTTCTTC

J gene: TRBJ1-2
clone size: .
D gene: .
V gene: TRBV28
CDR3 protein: CASSLRRAGNYGYTF
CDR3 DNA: TGTGCCAGCAGTTTGAGAAGGGCGGGCAACTATGGCTACACCTTC

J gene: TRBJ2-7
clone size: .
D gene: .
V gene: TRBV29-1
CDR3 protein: CSVALNSYEQYF
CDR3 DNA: TGCAGCGTTGCACTTAACTCCTACGAGCAGTACTTC

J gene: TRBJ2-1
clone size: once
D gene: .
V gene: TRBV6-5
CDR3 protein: CASRAGTYNEQFF
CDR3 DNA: TGTGCCAGCAGGGCGGGGACCTACAATGAGCAGTTCTTC

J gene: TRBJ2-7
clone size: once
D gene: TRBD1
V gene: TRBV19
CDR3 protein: CASSLRQGDYEQYF
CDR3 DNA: TGTGCCAGTAGTCTAAGACAGGGTGACTACGAGCAGTACTTC

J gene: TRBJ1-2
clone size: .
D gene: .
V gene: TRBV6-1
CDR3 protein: CASSQSQAEYYGYTF
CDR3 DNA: TGTGCCAGCAGTCAGTCACAGGCGGAATACTATGGCTACACCTTC

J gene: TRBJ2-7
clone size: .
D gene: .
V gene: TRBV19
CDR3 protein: CASRKAGAREQYF
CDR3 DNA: TGTGCCAGTAGAAAGGCAGGGGCACGCGAGCAGTACTTC

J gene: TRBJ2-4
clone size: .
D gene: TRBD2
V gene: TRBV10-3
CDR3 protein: CAIRKTSEDIQYF
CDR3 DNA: TGTGCCATCAGGAAGACTAGCGAAGACATTCAGTACTTC

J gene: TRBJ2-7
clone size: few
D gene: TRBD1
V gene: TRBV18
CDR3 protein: CASSPNDRGGYEQYF
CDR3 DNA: TGTGCCAGCTCACCCAACGACAGGGGTGGGTACGAGCAGTACTTC

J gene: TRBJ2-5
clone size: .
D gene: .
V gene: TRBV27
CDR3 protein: CASSSGPLGETQYF
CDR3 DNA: TGTGCCAGCAGTTCGGGCCCACTAGGGGAGACCCAGTACTTC

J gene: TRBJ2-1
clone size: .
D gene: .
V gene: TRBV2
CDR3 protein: CASSAPPGVGGPVNEQFF
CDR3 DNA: TGTGCCAGCAGTGCCCCTCCTGGGGTGGGGGGGCCTGTCAATGAGCAGTTCTTC

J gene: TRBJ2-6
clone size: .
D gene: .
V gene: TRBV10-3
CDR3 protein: CAINRAGANVLTF
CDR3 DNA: TGTGCCATCAACAGGGCTGGGGCCAACGTCCTGACTTTC

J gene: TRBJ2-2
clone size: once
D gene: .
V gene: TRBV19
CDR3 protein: CASSIEVRVSGELFF
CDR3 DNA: TGTGCCAGTAGTATAGAGGTTAGAGTTTCCGGGGAGCTGTTTTTT

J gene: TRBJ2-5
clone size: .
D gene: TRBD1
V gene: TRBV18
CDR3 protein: CASSPRGTGGQETQYF
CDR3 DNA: TGTGCCAGCTCACCACGAGGGACAGGGGGACAAGAGACCCAGTACTTC

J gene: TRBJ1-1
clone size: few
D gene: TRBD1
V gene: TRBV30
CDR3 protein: CAGDRENTEAFF
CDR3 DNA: TGTGCCGGGGACAGGGAGAACACTGAAGCTTTCTTT

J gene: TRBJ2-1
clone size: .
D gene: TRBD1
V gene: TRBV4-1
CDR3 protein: CASSPTLRDRVEFRLADGQFF
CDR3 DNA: TGCGCCAGCAGCCCAACACTCCGGGACAGGGTCGAATTTAGGTTGGCGGATGGGCAGTTCTTC

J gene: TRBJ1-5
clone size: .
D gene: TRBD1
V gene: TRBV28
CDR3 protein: CASSLSTGGKNQPQHF
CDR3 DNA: TGTGCCAGCAGTTTATCAACAGGGGGGAAAAATCAGCCCCAGCATTTT

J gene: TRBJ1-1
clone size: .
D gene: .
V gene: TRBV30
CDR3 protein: CAWSVQGSPEAFF
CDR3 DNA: TGTGCCTGGAGTGTTCAGGGATCCCCTGAAGCTTTCTTT

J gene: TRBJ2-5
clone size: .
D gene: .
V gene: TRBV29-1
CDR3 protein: CSLVRGFGQETQYF
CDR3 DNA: TGCAGCTTGGTGAGAGGATTCGGGCAAGAGACCCAGTACTTC

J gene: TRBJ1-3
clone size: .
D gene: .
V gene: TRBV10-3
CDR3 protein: CAISLTNPPGNTIYF
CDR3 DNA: TGTGCCATCAGTTTGACAAATCCTCCTGGAAACACCATATATTTT

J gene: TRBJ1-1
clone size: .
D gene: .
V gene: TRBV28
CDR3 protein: CASSSRLRRAFF
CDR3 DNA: TGTGCCAGCAGTTCACGACTCCGTCGAGCTTTCTTT